This T cell receptor (beta chain) was obtained from a study of T cell changes during pregnancy in multiple sclerosis. This clone has just a few counts. Germline CDR1 reads MNHNS; CDR2 reads SASEGT. With 2 bases clipped from V and 2 bases from J, the junction kept 2 bases outside the gene matches. The CDR3 loop spans 15 amino acids. Only in-frame clones appear in the TCRdb table, and some are missing; sequencing was by immunoSEQ multiplex PCR. This sample has fewer than 65,000 clones; around 91% occur once, and the top ten carry under 2.5%. The chain has TRBV6-1 and TRBJ2-3, with 9 bases identical to TRBD2. The clonotype originates from a female donor in good health, enrolled as a control in a pregnancy study. Sequenced material: peripheral blood, taken in the third trimester of pregnancy. CDR3 coding DNA: TGTGCCAGCAGTGAATTAGCGGGAGCCACAGATACGCAGTATTTT. This encodes CASSELAGATDTQYF.